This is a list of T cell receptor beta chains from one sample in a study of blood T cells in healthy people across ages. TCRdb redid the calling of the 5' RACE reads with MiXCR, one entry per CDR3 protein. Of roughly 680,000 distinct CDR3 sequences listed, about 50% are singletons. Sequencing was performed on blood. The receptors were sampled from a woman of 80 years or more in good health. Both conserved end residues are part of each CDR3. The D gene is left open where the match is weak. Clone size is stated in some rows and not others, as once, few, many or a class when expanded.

cdr3_aa: CAWGDTGNIQYF
cdr3_nt: TGTGCCTGGGGGGACACGGGAAACATTCAGTACTTC
v_call: TRBV30
d_call: -
j_call: TRBJ2-4
clone_size: -

cdr3_aa: CASRGENQPTDTQYF
cdr3_nt: TGCGCCAGCCGGGGGGAGAACCAGCCGACAGATACGCAGTATTTT
v_call: TRBV5-1
d_call: TRBD2
j_call: TRBJ2-3
clone_size: -

cdr3_aa: CSVPGLAGEGYYNEQFF
cdr3_nt: TGCAGTGTACCGGGACTAGCGGGAGAGGGCTACTACAATGAGCAGTTCTTC
v_call: TRBV20-1
d_call: TRBD2
j_call: TRBJ2-1
clone_size: -

cdr3_aa: CASSPNFHTQYF
cdr3_nt: TGTGCCAGCAGCCCCAACTTCCATACGCAGTATTTT
v_call: TRBV7-9
d_call: -
j_call: TRBJ2-3
clone_size: -

cdr3_aa: CSVDGDGQPQHF
cdr3_nt: TGCAGCGTTGATGGGGATGGTCAGCCCCAGCATTTT
v_call: TRBV29-1
d_call: -
j_call: TRBJ1-5
clone_size: few

cdr3_aa: CTSSQLQGSDEQYF
cdr3_nt: TGCACCAGCAGCCAACTACAGGGTTCGGACGAGCAGTACTTC
v_call: TRBV4-3
d_call: -
j_call: TRBJ2-7
clone_size: -

cdr3_aa: CSVSSPTGFGYF
cdr3_nt: TGCAGCGTTAGCTCCCCGACAGGGTTCGGGTACTTC
v_call: TRBV29-1
d_call: TRBD1
j_call: TRBJ2-5
clone_size: -

cdr3_aa: CASTPVGVNTEAFF
cdr3_nt: TGTGCCAGCACCCCTGTGGGGGTGAACACTGAAGCTTTCTTT
v_call: TRBV2
d_call: -
j_call: TRBJ1-1
clone_size: -

cdr3_aa: CASSQDSSPATYNEQFF
cdr3_nt: TGTGCCAGCAGCCAAGATTCGTCGCCAGCCACCTACAATGAGCAGTTCTTC
v_call: TRBV3-1
d_call: -
j_call: TRBJ2-1
clone_size: many

cdr3_aa: CASSLLLRDGYTF
cdr3_nt: TGTGCCAGCAGTTTATTATTAAGGGACGGCTACACCTTC
v_call: TRBV12-3/TRBV12-4
d_call: -
j_call: TRBJ1-2
clone_size: -

cdr3_aa: CSARGLSGNTIYF
cdr3_nt: TGCAGTGCTAGAGGGCTCTCTGGAAACACCATATATTTT
v_call: TRBV20-1
d_call: -
j_call: TRBJ1-3
clone_size: -

cdr3_aa: CASSPSATTDTQYF
cdr3_nt: TGTGCCAGCAGCCCTAGCGCGACTACAGATACGCAGTATTTT
v_call: TRBV7-2
d_call: -
j_call: TRBJ2-3
clone_size: -

cdr3_aa: CASSPQKGTDTEAFF
cdr3_nt: TGTGCCAGCTCACCACAGAAAGGGACGGACACTGAAGCTTTCTTT
v_call: TRBV18
d_call: -
j_call: TRBJ1-1
clone_size: -

cdr3_aa: CATSSSGGGYNEQFF
cdr3_nt: TGTGCCACCAGCTCTAGCGGGGGGGGTTACAATGAGCAGTTCTTC
v_call: TRBV15
d_call: TRBD2
j_call: TRBJ2-1
clone_size: -

cdr3_aa: CASSAWDRGDTRELFF
cdr3_nt: TGTGCCAGCAGTGCTTGGGACAGGGGGGACACCAGGGAGCTGTTTTTT
v_call: TRBV27
d_call: TRBD1
j_call: TRBJ2-2
clone_size: -

cdr3_aa: CASSFGASTDTQYF
cdr3_nt: TGTGCCAGCAGTTTCGGCGCGAGCACAGATACGCAGTATTTT
v_call: TRBV28
d_call: -
j_call: TRBJ2-3
clone_size: many

cdr3_aa: CASRRTGATLSSYSSPPHF
cdr3_nt: TGTGCCAGCAGAAGGACAGGGGCAACTTTAAGCTCCTATAGTTCACCCCCCCACTTT
v_call: TRBV6-1
d_call: TRBD1
j_call: TRBJ1-6
clone_size: -

cdr3_aa: CATQLVIETEQYF
cdr3_nt: TGTGCCACCCAACTAGTTATCGAGACTGAGCAGTACTTC
v_call: TRBV2
d_call: -
j_call: TRBJ2-5
clone_size: -

cdr3_aa: CASSQVLQGSGTQYF
cdr3_nt: TGCGCCAGCAGCCAAGTCTTACAGGGGTCCGGTACGCAGTATTTT
v_call: TRBV4-3
d_call: TRBD1
j_call: TRBJ2-3
clone_size: -

cdr3_aa: CSARPADRGPYEQYF
cdr3_nt: TGCAGTGCTAGACCCGCAGACAGGGGCCCCTACGAGCAGTACTTC
v_call: TRBV20-1
d_call: TRBD1
j_call: TRBJ2-7
clone_size: -

cdr3_aa: CASSFRAGKYEQYF
cdr3_nt: TGTGCCAGCAGTTTTAGAGCGGGGAAATACGAGCAGTACTTC
v_call: TRBV12-3/TRBV12-4
d_call: TRBD2
j_call: TRBJ2-7
clone_size: -

cdr3_aa: CSARDYQRSYNEQFF
cdr3_nt: TGCAGTGCTAGAGATTACCAACGCTCCTACAATGAGCAGTTCTTC
v_call: TRBV20-1
d_call: -
j_call: TRBJ2-1
clone_size: -

cdr3_aa: CASIPGQGVQTEAFF
cdr3_nt: TGTGCCAGCATTCCGGGACAGGGAGTTCAGACTGAAGCTTTCTTT
v_call: TRBV12-3/TRBV12-4
d_call: TRBD1
j_call: TRBJ1-1
clone_size: -

cdr3_aa: CANGFIGQGARLSYSPLHF
cdr3_nt: TGTGCCAACGGCTTTATCGGACAGGGGGCCCGATTATCGTATTCACCCCTCCACTTT
v_call: TRBV7-2
d_call: TRBD1
j_call: TRBJ1-6
clone_size: -

cdr3_aa: CASRGQGGLTDTQYF
cdr3_nt: TGTGCCAGTAGAGGACAGGGGGGACTCACAGATACGCAGTATTTT
v_call: TRBV19
d_call: TRBD1
j_call: TRBJ2-3
clone_size: -

cdr3_aa: CAISDEARGGNEQYF
cdr3_nt: TGTGCCATCAGCGACGAGGCCAGGGGGGGGAACGAGCAGTACTTC
v_call: TRBV10-3
d_call: -
j_call: TRBJ2-7
clone_size: few

cdr3_aa: CASSSQQGFGGRGYTF
cdr3_nt: TGTGCCAGCAGTTCACAACAAGGGTTTGGAGGACGTGGCTACACCTTC
v_call: TRBV28
d_call: -
j_call: TRBJ1-2
clone_size: -

cdr3_aa: CASSPVGGGGYTF
cdr3_nt: TGTGCCAGCAGTCCGGTGGGGGGGGGCGGCTACACCTTC
v_call: TRBV6-6
d_call: -
j_call: TRBJ1-2
clone_size: -

cdr3_aa: CASTERVFNTGELFF
cdr3_nt: TGTGCCAGCACCGAGCGGGTCTTTAACACCGGGGAGCTGTTTTTT
v_call: TRBV11-2
d_call: -
j_call: TRBJ2-2
clone_size: -

cdr3_aa: CASSHPLRLPSTDTQYF
cdr3_nt: TGCGCCAGCAGCCACCCCTTAAGACTACCGAGCACAGATACGCAGTATTTT
v_call: TRBV4-1
d_call: -
j_call: TRBJ2-3
clone_size: -

cdr3_aa: CASTGGQETQYF
cdr3_nt: TGTGCCAGCACCGGGGGCCAAGAGACCCAGTACTTC
v_call: TRBV28
d_call: -
j_call: TRBJ2-5
clone_size: many

cdr3_aa: CAGRAGPSYNEQFF
cdr3_nt: TGTGCTGGGAGGGCCGGACCATCCTACAATGAGCAGTTCTTC
v_call: TRBV30
d_call: TRBD2
j_call: TRBJ2-1
clone_size: -

cdr3_aa: CASSEPPGPAFF
cdr3_nt: TGTGCCAGCAGTGAGCCCCCCGGACCTGCTTTCTTT
v_call: TRBV25-1
d_call: -
j_call: TRBJ1-1
clone_size: many

cdr3_aa: CASSSYPTGNYGYTF
cdr3_nt: TGTGCCAGCAGTTCCTACCCTACAGGGAACTATGGCTACACCTTC
v_call: TRBV7-2
d_call: -
j_call: TRBJ1-2
clone_size: -

cdr3_aa: CASSQGPAGVGFPQYF
cdr3_nt: TGCGCCAGCAGCCAAGGCCCAGCGGGAGTAGGTTTCCCGCAGTATTTT
v_call: TRBV4-1
d_call: TRBD2
j_call: TRBJ2-3
clone_size: many

cdr3_aa: CASSLKDYSNQPQHF
cdr3_nt: TGTGCCAGCAGCTTGAAAGACTATAGCAATCAGCCCCAGCATTTT
v_call: TRBV5-5
d_call: -
j_call: TRBJ1-5
clone_size: -

cdr3_aa: CASSRETVPYGYTF
cdr3_nt: TGTGCCAGCAGCCGCGAGACAGTCCCCTATGGCTACACCTTC
v_call: TRBV7-9
d_call: -
j_call: TRBJ1-2
clone_size: -

cdr3_aa: CSARDPGQGRETQYF
cdr3_nt: TGCAGTGCTAGAGATCCGGGACAGGGGAGGGAGACCCAGTACTTC
v_call: TRBV20-1
d_call: TRBD1
j_call: TRBJ2-5
clone_size: many

cdr3_aa: CSARDTSGGAQGIETQYF
cdr3_nt: TGCAGTGCTAGAGATACTAGCGGGGGGGCCCAAGGGATAGAGACCCAGTACTTC
v_call: TRBV20-1
d_call: TRBD2
j_call: TRBJ2-5
clone_size: -

cdr3_aa: CSATGLAGGTETDTQYF
cdr3_nt: TGCAGTGCTACGGGACTAGCGGGGGGGACAGAAACAGATACGCAGTATTTT
v_call: TRBV20-1
d_call: TRBD2
j_call: TRBJ2-3
clone_size: -

cdr3_aa: CSHGHGGTDTQYF
cdr3_nt: TGCAGCCATGGGCACGGAGGGACAGATACGCAGTATTTT
v_call: TRBV29-1
d_call: -
j_call: TRBJ2-3
clone_size: -

cdr3_aa: CALFGTAKNIQYF
cdr3_nt: TGTGCTCTGTTCGGAACGGCCAAAAACATTCAGTACTTC
v_call: TRBV20-1
d_call: -
j_call: TRBJ2-4
clone_size: few

cdr3_aa: CASSGQGLHNEQFF
cdr3_nt: TGTGCCAGCAGCGGACAGGGGCTCCACAATGAGCAGTTCTTC
v_call: TRBV7-3
d_call: TRBD1
j_call: TRBJ2-1
clone_size: many

cdr3_aa: CASSENSIANYGYTF
cdr3_nt: TGTGCCAGCAGTGAAAACAGTATAGCTAACTATGGCTACACCTTC
v_call: TRBV25-1
d_call: -
j_call: TRBJ1-2
clone_size: once